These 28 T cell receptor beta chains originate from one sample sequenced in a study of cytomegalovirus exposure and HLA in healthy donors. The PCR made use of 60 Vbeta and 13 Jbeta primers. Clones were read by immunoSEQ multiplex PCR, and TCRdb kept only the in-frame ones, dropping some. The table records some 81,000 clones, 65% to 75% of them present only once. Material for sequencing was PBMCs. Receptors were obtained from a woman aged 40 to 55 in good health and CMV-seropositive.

The CDR3 DNA follows: TGTGCCAGCAGACTAGAACCGACAGGGTGGGGTGAAAAACTGTTTTTT. The encoded protein is CASRLEPTGWGEKLFF. The rearrangement joins TRBV2 to TRBJ1-4; 7 nucleotides align to TRBD1. Unmatched junction bases numbered 14, after V lost 6 bases and J lost 7 bases. Germline V gene data show CDR1 as SNHLY and CDR2 as FYNNEI. This CDR3 spans 16 amino acids.

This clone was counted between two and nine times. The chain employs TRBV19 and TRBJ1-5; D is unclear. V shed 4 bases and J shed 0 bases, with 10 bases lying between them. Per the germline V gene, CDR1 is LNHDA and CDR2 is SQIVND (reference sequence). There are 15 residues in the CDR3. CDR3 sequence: CASSTAGNSNQPQHF. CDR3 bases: TGTGCCAGTAGTACCGCGGGGAATAGCAATCAGCCCCAGCATTTT.

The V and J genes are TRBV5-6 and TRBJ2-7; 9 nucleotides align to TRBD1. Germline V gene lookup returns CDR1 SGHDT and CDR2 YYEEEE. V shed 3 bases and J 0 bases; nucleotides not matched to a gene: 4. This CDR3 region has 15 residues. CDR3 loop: CASSWGQGFSYEQYF. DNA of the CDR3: TGTGCCAGCAGCTGGGGACAGGGCTTCTCCTACGAGCAGTACTTC. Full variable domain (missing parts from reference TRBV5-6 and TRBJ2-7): DAGVTQSPTHLIKTRGQQVTLRCSPKSGHDTVSWYQQALGQGPQFIFQYYEEEERQRGNFPDRFSGHQFPNYSSELNVNALLLGDSALYLCASSWGQGFSYEQYFGPGTRLTVT.

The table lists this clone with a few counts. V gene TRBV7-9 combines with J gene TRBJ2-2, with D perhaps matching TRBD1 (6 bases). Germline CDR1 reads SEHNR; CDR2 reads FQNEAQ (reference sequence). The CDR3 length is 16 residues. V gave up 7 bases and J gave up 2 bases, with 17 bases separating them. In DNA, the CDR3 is TGTGCCAGCACGTTTTCAGGGGCAACCAACACCGGGGAGCTGTTTTTT. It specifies CASTFSGATNTGELFF.

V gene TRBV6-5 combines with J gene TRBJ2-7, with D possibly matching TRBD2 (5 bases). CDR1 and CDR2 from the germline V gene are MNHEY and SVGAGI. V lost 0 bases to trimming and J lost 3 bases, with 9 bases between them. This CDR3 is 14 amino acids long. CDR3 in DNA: TGTGCCAGCAGTTACTCGAGACTACACTACGAGCAGTACTTC. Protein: CASSYSRLHYEQYF.

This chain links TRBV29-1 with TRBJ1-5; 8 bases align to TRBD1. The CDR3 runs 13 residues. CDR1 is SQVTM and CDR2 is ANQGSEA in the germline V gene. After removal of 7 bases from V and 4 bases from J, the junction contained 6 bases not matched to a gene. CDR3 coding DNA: TGCAGCGAGCGGACAGGGAAGAATCAGCCCCAGCATTTT. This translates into CSERTGKNQPQHF.

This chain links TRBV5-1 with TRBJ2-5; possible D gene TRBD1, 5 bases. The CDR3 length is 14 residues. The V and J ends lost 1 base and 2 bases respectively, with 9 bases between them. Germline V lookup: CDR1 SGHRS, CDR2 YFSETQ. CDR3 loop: CASSLRNRQETQYF. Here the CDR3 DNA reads TGCGCCAGCAGCTTGAGAAACAGGCAAGAGACCCAGTACTTC. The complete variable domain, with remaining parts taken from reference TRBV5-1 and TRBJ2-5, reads KAGVTQTPRYLIKTRGQQVTLSCSPISGHRSVSWYQQTPGQGLQFLFEYFSETQRNKGNFPGRFSGRQFSNSRSEMNVSTLELGDSALYLCASSLRNRQETQYFGPGTRLLVL.

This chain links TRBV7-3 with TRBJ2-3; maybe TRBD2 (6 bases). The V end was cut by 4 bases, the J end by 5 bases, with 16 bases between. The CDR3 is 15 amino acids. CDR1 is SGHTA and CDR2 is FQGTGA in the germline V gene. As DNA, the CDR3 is TGTGCCAGCAGCTCCGGGTTGAAGCGGGTAGATACGCAGTATTTT. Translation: CASSSGLKRVDTQYF.

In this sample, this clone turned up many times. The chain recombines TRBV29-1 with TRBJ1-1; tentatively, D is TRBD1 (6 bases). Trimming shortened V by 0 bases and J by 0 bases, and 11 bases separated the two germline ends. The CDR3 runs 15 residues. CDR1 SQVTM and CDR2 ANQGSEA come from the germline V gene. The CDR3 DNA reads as TGCAGCGTTGAAGAACGGACAGCGTTGAACACTGAAGCTTTCTTT. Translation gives CSVEERTALNTEAFF. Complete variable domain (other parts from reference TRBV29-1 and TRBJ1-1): SAVISQKPSRDICQRGTSLTIQCQVDSQVTMMFWYRQQPGQSLTLIATANQGSEATYESGFVIDKFPISRPNLTFSTLTVSNMSPEDSSIYLCSVEERTALNTEAFFGQGTRLTVV.

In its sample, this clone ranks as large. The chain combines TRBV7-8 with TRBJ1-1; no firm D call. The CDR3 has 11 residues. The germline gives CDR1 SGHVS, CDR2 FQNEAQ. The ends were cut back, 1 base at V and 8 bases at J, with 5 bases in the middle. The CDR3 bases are TGTGCCAGCAGCTTAGTCCGGGAAGCTTTCTTT. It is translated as CASSLVREAFF.

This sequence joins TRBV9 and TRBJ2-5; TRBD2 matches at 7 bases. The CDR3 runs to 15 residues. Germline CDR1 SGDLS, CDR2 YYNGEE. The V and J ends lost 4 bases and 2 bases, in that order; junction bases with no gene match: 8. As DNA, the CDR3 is TGTGCCAGCAGCACTCCCTCGGGGGGACAAGAGACCCAGTACTTC. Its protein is CASSTPSGGQETQYF.

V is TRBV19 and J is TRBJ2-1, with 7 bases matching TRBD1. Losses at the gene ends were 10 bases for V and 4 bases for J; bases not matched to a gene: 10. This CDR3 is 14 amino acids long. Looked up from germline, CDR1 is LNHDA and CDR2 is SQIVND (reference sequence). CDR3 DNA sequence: TGTGCCACCAGCGTACAGGGGCCTTACAATGAGCAGTTCTTC. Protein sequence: CATSVQGPYNEQFF.

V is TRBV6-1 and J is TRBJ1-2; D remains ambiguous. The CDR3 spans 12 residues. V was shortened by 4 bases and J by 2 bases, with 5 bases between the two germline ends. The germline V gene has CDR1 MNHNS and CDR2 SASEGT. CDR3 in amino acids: CASSGQNYGYTF. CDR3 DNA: TGTGCCAGCAGTGGGCAGAACTATGGCTACACCTTC.

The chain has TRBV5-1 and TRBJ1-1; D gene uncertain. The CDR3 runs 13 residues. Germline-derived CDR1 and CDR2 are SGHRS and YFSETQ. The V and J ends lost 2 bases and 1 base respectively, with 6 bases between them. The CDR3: CASSFRGNTEAFF. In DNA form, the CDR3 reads TGCGCCAGCAGCTTCCGAGGGAACACTGAAGCTTTCTTT.

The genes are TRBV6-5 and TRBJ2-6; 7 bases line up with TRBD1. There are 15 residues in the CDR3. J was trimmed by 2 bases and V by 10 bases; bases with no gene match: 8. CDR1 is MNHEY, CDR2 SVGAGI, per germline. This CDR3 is CATARDRAGANVLTF. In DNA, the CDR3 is TGTGCCACCGCCCGAGACAGGGCTGGGGCCAACGTCCTGACTTTC.

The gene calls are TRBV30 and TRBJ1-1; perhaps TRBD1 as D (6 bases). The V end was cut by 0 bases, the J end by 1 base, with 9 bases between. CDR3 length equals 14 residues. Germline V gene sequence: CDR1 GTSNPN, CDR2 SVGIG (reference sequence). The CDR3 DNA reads TGTGCCTGGAGTGTAGGGGGTTCGAACACTGAAGCTTTCTTT. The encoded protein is CAWSVGGSNTEAFF.

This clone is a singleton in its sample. The CDR3: CASSLQGAGLGTEAFF. In nucleotides, the CDR3 is TGTGCCAGCTCCCTCCAGGGGGCTGGTCTGGGAACTGAAGCTTTCTTT. The chain is built from TRBV18 and TRBJ1-1; 8 bases match TRBD1. This CDR3 comprises 16 residues. Losses at the gene ends were 6 bases for V and 5 bases for J; bases not matched to a gene: 14. The germline V gene has CDR1 KGHSH and CDR2 LQKENI.

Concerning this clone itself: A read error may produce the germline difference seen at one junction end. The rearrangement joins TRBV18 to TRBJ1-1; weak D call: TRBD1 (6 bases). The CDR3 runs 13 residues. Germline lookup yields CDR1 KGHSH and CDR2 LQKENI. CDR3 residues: CASSPQGGTEAFF. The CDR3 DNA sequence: TGTGCCAGCTCGCCACAAGGGGGCACTGAAGCTTTCTTT.

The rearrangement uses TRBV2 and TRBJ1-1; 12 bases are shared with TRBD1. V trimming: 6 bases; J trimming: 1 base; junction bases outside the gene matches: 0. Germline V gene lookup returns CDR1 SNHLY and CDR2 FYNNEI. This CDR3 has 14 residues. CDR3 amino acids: CASRGQGANTEAFF. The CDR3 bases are TGTGCCAGCAGGGGACAGGGGGCGAACACTGAAGCTTTCTTT.

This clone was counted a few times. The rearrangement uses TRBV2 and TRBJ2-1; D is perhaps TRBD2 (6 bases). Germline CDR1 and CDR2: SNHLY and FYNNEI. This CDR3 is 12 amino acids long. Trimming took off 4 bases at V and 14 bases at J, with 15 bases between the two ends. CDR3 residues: CASSGRDWDEFF. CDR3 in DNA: TGTGCCAGCAGTGGGCGGGACTGGGATGAGTTCTTC.

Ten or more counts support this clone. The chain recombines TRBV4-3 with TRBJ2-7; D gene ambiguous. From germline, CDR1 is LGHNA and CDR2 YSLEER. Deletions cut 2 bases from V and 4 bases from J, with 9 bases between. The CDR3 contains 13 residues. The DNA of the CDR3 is TGCGCCAGCAGCCAAATTACGGGTTACGAGCAGTACTTC. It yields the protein CASSQITGYEQYF.

The CDR3 DNA follows: TGCGCCAGCAGCCAAGGCCGCAGCTACGAGCAGTACTTC. Translation: CASSQGRSYEQYF. This chain uses TRBV4-3 with TRBJ2-7; D ambiguous. V lost 1 base and J lost 3, with 7 bases in between. CDR3 length: 13 amino acids. Germline assignment: CDR1 LGHNA and CDR2 YSLEER.

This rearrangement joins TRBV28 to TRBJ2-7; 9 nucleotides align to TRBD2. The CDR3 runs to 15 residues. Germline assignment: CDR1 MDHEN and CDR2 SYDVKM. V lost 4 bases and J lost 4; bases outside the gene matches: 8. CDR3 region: CASSSRSGSRYEQYF. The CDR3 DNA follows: TGTGCCAGCAGTTCCCGTAGCGGGAGTCGGTACGAGCAGTACTTC.

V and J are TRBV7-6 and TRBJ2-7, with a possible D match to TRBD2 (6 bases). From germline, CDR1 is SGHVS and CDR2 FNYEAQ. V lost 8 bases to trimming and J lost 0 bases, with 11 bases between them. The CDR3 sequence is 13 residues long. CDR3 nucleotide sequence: TGTGCCAGCGCGGGGTCCAACTCCTACGAGCAGTACTTC. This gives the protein CASAGSNSYEQYF.

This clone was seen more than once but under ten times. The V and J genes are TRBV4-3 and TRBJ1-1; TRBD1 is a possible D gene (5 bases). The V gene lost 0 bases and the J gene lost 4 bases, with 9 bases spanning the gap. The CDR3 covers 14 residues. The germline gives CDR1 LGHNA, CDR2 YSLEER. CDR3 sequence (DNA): TGCGCCAGCAGCCAAGATCTGGGGGGCACTGAAGCTTTCTTT. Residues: CASSQDLGGTEAFF.

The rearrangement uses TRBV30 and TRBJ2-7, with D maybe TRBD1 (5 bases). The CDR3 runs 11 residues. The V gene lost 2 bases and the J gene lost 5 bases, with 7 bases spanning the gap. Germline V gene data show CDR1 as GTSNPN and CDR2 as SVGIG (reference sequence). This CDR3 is CAWSQGNEQYF. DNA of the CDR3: TGTGCCTGGAGTCAGGGAAACGAGCAGTACTTC.

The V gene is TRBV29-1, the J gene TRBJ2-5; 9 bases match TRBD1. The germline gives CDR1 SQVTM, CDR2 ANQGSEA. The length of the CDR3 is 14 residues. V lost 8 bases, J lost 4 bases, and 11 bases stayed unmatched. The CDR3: CSLWDREGLETQYF. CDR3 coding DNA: TGCAGCCTGTGGGACAGGGAAGGGTTAGAGACCCAGTACTTC. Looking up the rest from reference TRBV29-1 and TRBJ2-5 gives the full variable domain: SAVISQKPSRDICQRGTSLTIQCQVDSQVTMMFWYRQQPGQSLTLIATANQGSEATYESGFVIDKFPISRPNLTFSTLTVSNMSPEDSSIYLCSLWDREGLETQYFGPGTRLLVL.

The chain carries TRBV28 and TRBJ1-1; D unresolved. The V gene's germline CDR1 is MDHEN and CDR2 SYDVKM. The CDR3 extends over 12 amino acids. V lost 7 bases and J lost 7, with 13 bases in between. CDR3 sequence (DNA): TGTGCCAGCATGAGGGTCGGGTATGAAGCTTTCTTT. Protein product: CASMRVGYEAFF.